The 5 T cell receptor beta chains presented below share a single source sample, sequenced in a study of T-cell reconstitution after alpha-beta-depleted transplantation in children. The authors prepared the TCRbeta library with unique molecular identifiers. TCRdb itself ran the PCR reads through MiXCR, one entry per CDR3 protein. The data contain around 960,000 distinct CDR3 sequences, about 31% of them singletons. Source: PBMCs, mostly from graft donor cells, taken 360 days after TCRalphabeta/CD19-depleted stem cell transplant. The receptor set was obtained from a boy younger than two who had a stem cell transplant for SCID, so the T cells may come from the graft donor.

V and J are TRBV4-3 and TRBJ1-2, with D unclear. The CDR3 consists of 15 residues. The V end was cut by 1 base, the J end by 6 bases, with 15 bases between. Germline CDR1 is LGHNA and CDR2 is YSLEER. The chain's CDR3 is CASSQGWSSEHGYTF. CDR3 coding DNA: TGCGCCAGCAGCCAAGGATGGAGCAGTGAGCATGGCTACACCTTC.

The sample holds a few counts of this clonotype. The chain is built from TRBV29-1 and TRBJ2-3; possibly TRBD1 or TRBD2 for D (5 bases each). There are 12 residues in the CDR3. Trimming pared 7 bases from V and 11 bases from J, leaving 19 bases between. CDR1 and CDR2 from the germline V gene are SQVTM and ANQGSEA. The CDR3 DNA sequence: TGCAGCGGTTCACTGGGAGACAGAAAGCAGTATTTT. It translates to CSGSLGDRKQYF.

This clonotype was picked up a small number of times. This chain connects TRBV20-1 to TRBJ2-3, with 9 positions matching TRBD1. V trimming: 6 bases; J trimming: 2 bases; junction bases outside the gene matches: 12. There are 16 residues in the CDR3. Germline CDR1 reads DFQATT; CDR2 reads SNEGSKA (reference sequence). CDR3 sequence reads: CSALRRDREITDTQYF. For the CDR3, the DNA is TGCAGTGCCCTACGGAGGGACAGGGAGATCACAGATACGCAGTATTTT.

In this sample, this clonotype turned up a few times. The rearrangement uses TRBV29-1 and TRBJ2-5; the D gene is possibly TRBD2 (5 bases). Per the germline V gene, CDR1 is SQVTM and CDR2 is ANQGSEA. The V gene lost 0 bases and the J gene lost 2 bases, with 10 bases spanning the gap. The CDR3 covers 14 residues. CDR3 DNA sequence: TGCAGCGTTGAAGAGGGGAGACGGCAAGAGACCCAGTACTTC. Residues: CSVEEGRRQETQYF.

V gene TRBV6-1 combines with J gene TRBJ2-2; 9 bases match TRBD1. Germline loops: CDR1 MNHNS, CDR2 SASEGT. The V gene end was trimmed by 6 bases and the J gene end by 1 base; junction bases not matched to a gene: 12. The CDR3 spans 18 residues. CDR3 region: CASSPSGTGNLNTGELFF. As DNA, the CDR3 is TGTGCCAGCAGCCCATCCGGGACAGGGAACCTGAACACCGGGGAGCTGTTTTTT.